This T cell receptor (beta chain) appears in the sequencing data of a study of shared clonotypes between healthy human individuals. The study, taken as a whole, reports: Among donors, sharing of clonotypes was expected to be affected by sequencing depth.

This clone was picked up one time. Its target is not known. Germline assignment: CDR1 SGHTA and CDR2 FQGNSA. J lost 4 bases, V lost 5 bases, and 15 bases had no gene match. There are 17 residues in the CDR3. Method: immunoSEQ multiplex PCR; TCRdb's copy keeps in-frame clones and lacks some. The table has 850,000 to 1,100,000 clones, approximately 80% seen once. Sample: memory CD4+ T cells from PBMCs. Subset meaning: CD45RA-negative fraction. The chain links TRBV7-2 to TRBJ1-2; 8 bases are a match to TRBD1. This TCR came from a man younger than 30 in good health. Some clones in this sample may be carry-over from other donors' samples. As DNA, the CDR3 is TGTGCCAGCAGCCACCAACCCCGAGGACAGGGACTCTATGGCTACACCTTC. Its protein is CASSHQPRGQGLYGYTF.